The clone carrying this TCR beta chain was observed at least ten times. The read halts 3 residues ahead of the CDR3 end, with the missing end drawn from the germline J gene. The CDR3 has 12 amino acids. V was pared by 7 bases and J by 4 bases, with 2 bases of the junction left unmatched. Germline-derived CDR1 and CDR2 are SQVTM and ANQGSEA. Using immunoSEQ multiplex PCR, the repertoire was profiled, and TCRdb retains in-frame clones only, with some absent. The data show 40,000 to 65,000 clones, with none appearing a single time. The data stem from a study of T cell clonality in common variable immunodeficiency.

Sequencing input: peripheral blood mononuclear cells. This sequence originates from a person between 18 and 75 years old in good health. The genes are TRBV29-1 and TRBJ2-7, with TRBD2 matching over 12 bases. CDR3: CSATSGRYEQYF. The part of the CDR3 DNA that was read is TGCAGCGCGACTAGCGGGAGATACGAG.